The 31 T cell receptor beta chains in this list originate from one sample, sequenced in a study of blood T cells in healthy people across ages. For the second PCR, which ran for about 6 to 11 cycles, a sample-barcoded 5' primer and a J-beta primer mix were used. TCRdb re-called the 5' RACE reads with MiXCR, one entry per CDR3 protein. This sample has hundreds of thousands of distinct CDR3 sequences, with around 24% found just once. The sample was also linked to a second study, of T cells of mothers and their children.

The sequenced material came from blood. Receptors originate from a boy aged 10-17 years in good health.

This clonotype was recorded a few times. CDR3 DNA sequence: TGTGCCAGCAGGCTGGGACAGTACGAGCAGTACTTC. Translating it yields CASRLGQYEQYF. V gene TRBV7-2 combines with J gene TRBJ2-7; 7 bases are shared with TRBD1. CDR3 length: 12 amino acids. The germline V gene has CDR1 SGHTA and CDR2 FQGNSA. J gave up 4 bases and V 6 bases, and 3 bases lay outside the gene matches.

The V and J genes are TRBV7-9 and TRBJ2-5, with D maybe TRBD1 (5 bases). The assigned J gene may be wrong: the sequence end matches TRBJ2-1 better. Germline V CDR1 and CDR2: SEHNR, FQNEAQ (reference sequence). The CDR3 is 17 residues long. CDR3 sequence (DNA): TGTGCCAGCAGCTTAGCGGTAAGGACACTATACTCAGATGAGCAGTTCTTC. Encoded protein: CASSLAVRTLYSDEQFF.

This clonotype was seen a few times. The chain employs TRBV7-9 and TRBJ2-1; 9 nucleotides agree with TRBD1. The length of the CDR3 is 15 residues. Unmatched junction bases numbered 5, after V lost 5 bases and J lost 3 bases. Germline V gives CDR1 SEHNR, CDR2 FQNEAQ (reference sequence). CDR3 bases: TGTGCCAGCAGCCCTACAGGGGGCTTCTACAATGAGCAGTTCTTC. Translated: CASSPTGGFYNEQFF.

This chain joins TRBV7-9 and TRBJ2-5, with TRBD2 matching over 13 bases. In germline, CDR1 is SEHNR, CDR2 FQNEAQ (reference sequence). CDR3 length equals 17 residues. Trimming removed 3 bases from V and 5 bases from J; junction bases left unmatched: 9. CDR3 coding DNA: TGTGCCAGCAGCTTTCACGGACTAGCGGGAGCACGGGAGACCCAGTACTTC. Translated: CASSFHGLAGARETQYF.

This clonotype occurred a few times. The chain is built from TRBV12-3 or TRBV12-4 and TRBJ2-7; no definite D call. The CDR3 is 13 amino acids. The V end was cut by 5 bases, the J end by 2 bases, with 10 bases between. This CDR3 is CASSPSLAYEQYF. As DNA, the CDR3 is TGTGCCAGCAGTCCTTCCCTCGCCTACGAGCAGTACTTC.

Only a few counts were recorded for this clonotype. The chain links TRBV7-2 to TRBJ1-6; no firm D call. Per the germline V gene, CDR1 is SGHTA and CDR2 is FQGNSA. V was trimmed by 1 base and J by 6 bases, leaving 10 bases between them. CDR3 size: 15 residues. The CDR3 nucleotides are TGTGCCAGCAGCTTAGGCGGGTATGGTAATTCACCCCTCCACTTT. It yields the protein CASSLGGYGNSPLHF.

This clonotype was counted many times. The CDR3 reads CASSQHHLSGFNSPLHF. CDR3 nucleotide sequence: TGTGCCAGCAGCCAACATCACTTGTCAGGTTTTAATTCACCCCTCCACTTT. The gene calls are TRBV4-2 and TRBJ1-6; D gene ambiguous. Trimming pared 2 bases from V and 6 bases from J, leaving 17 bases between. Germline loops: CDR1 LGHNA, CDR2 YNFKEQ. The CDR3 contains 17 residues.

The sample holds a few counts of this clonotype. The gene calls are TRBV20-1 and TRBJ1-2; 8 bases fit TRBD1. The J segment lost 6 bases and the V segment lost 4 bases, leaving 1 base of the junction unmatched. The CDR3 loop spans 11 amino acids. Germline CDR1 and CDR2: DFQATT and SNEGSKA (reference sequence). Written as DNA, the CDR3 is TGCAGTGCTACAGGGGGCAATGGCTACACCTTC. Translated, it gives CSATGGNGYTF.

The chain joins TRBV12-3 or TRBV12-4 to TRBJ2-1, with TRBD2 as a possible D gene (7 bases). The CDR3 has 15 residues. V shed 5 bases and J shed 9 bases, with 20 bases lying between them. CDR3: CASSPGGGPGGEQFF. The CDR3 DNA reads as TGTGCCAGCAGTCCCGGAGGGGGGCCGGGGGGTGAGCAGTTCTTC.

This clonotype came up a few times. The genes are TRBV4-3 and TRBJ2-5; D may be TRBD2 (5 bases). Per the germline V gene, CDR1 is LGHNA and CDR2 is YSLEER. The CDR3 length is 16 residues. Trimming removed 0 bases from V and 0 bases from J, with 11 bases in between. CDR3 coding DNA: TGCGCCAGCAGCCAAGATTCGTGGAGGAACCAAGAGACCCAGTACTTC. Protein sequence: CASSQDSWRNQETQYF.

V gene TRBV12-3 or TRBV12-4 combines with J gene TRBJ1-2; D gene ambiguous. With 2 bases removed from V and 4 bases from J, the gap between germline ends came to 8 bases. This CDR3 has 13 amino acids. In DNA form, the CDR3 reads TGTGCCAGCAGTTTATTAGACCGCTATGGCTACACCTTC. Its translation: CASSLLDRYGYTF.

A few counts support this clonotype. The chain recombines TRBV6-2 or TRBV6-3 with TRBJ2-1; no clear D gene. Trimming took off 6 bases at V and 5 bases at J, with 14 bases between the two ends. Per germline, CDR1 MNHEY and CDR2 SVGEGT. This CDR3 has 14 amino acids. The CDR3 reads CASSPGPGHNEQFF. CDR3 nucleotides: TGTGCCAGCAGCCCTGGACCGGGTCACAATGAGCAGTTCTTC.

This clonotype has more than one count but fewer than ten. The chain employs TRBV28 and TRBJ2-1; 11 bases are a match to TRBD1. This CDR3 contains 17 residues. In germline, CDR1 is MDHEN, CDR2 SYDVKM. After removal of 6 bases from V and 15 bases from J, the junction contained 22 bases not matched to a gene. The CDR3 sequence is CASSPGTGGFSYNERFF. The CDR3 coding sequence is TGTGCCAGCAGCCCAGGGACAGGGGGTTTCTCCTACAATGAACGGTTCTTC. The variable domain in full, with the rest retrieved from reference TRBV28 and TRBJ2-1, is DVKVTQSSRYLVKRTGEKVFLECVQDMDHENMFWYRQDPGLGLRLIYFSYDVKMKEKGDIPEGYSVSREKKERFSLILESASTNQTSMYLCASSPGTGGFSYNERFFGPGTRLTVL.

V gene TRBV2 combines with J gene TRBJ2-5; 12 bases are a match to TRBD2. Germline CDR1 reads SNHLY; CDR2 reads FYNNEI. The CDR3 has 16 residues. The V gene end was trimmed by 5 bases and the J gene end by 1 base; junction bases not matched to a gene: 5. This CDR3 reads CASSKGTSGFQETQYF. The CDR3 DNA sequence: TGTGCCAGCAGTAAGGGGACTAGCGGGTTCCAAGAGACCCAGTACTTC. The whole variable domain, filled in from reference TRBV2 and TRBJ2-5, reads EPEVTQTPSHQVTQMGQEVILRCVPISNHLYFYWYRQILGQKVEFLVSFYNNEISEKSEIFDDQFSVERPDGSNFTLKIRSTKLEDSAMYFCASSKGTSGFQETQYFGPGTRLLVL.

The chain combines TRBV7-2 with TRBJ1-2, with a tentative D call TRBD1 (6 bases). V was trimmed by 5 bases and J by 6 bases, leaving 16 bases between them. The CDR3 has 14 residues. CDR1 is SGHTA and CDR2 is FQGNSA in the germline V gene. The CDR3 reads CASSLFGTFDGYTF. The CDR3 nucleotides read TGTGCCAGCAGCCTCTTCGGGACATTCGATGGCTACACCTTC.

This clonotype was found once. An end of the junction differs from the germline gene, which may be a read error. The J gene is TRBJ1-1, the V gene TRBV3-1; D uncertain. In germline, CDR1 is LGHDT, CDR2 YNNKEL (reference sequence). The CDR3 sequence is 13 residues long. DNA of the CDR3: TGTGCCAGCGGCCAATTGACGAACACTGAAGCTTTCTTT. Translated, it gives CASGQLTNTEAFF.

The CDR3 region is CASSSLPNERGDETQYF. DNA for the CDR3: TGTGCCAGCAGCTCCCTCCCGAATGAGCGGGGCGATGAGACCCAGTACTTC. The rearrangement links TRBV11-2 to TRBJ2-5; TRBD2 aligns across 7 bases. The CDR3 has 17 amino acids. Germline V lookup: CDR1 SGHAT, CDR2 FQNNGV. Germline trimming cut 4 bases from V and 5 bases from J; bases unmatched to any gene: 16.

CDR3 nucleotide sequence: TGTGCCAGCAGACCTCCCCCCGGAAGGGAGCAGTACTTC. This sequence encodes CASRPPPGREQYF. This chain uses TRBV28 with TRBJ2-1; no definite D call. The end of the DNA aligns better with TRBJ2-7, so the J call may be wrong. The CDR3 length is 13 residues. The germline V gene has CDR1 MDHEN and CDR2 SYDVKM.

There are many counts of this clonotype. DNA of the CDR3: TGCAGTCACGACAGTCTGAAAGAGACCCAGTACTTC. The encoded protein is CSHDSLKETQYF. This chain joins TRBV20-1 and TRBJ2-5, with TRBD1 as a possible D gene (5 bases). CDR1 is DFQATT and CDR2 is SNEGSKA in the germline V gene (reference sequence). The CDR3 loop spans 12 amino acids. Trimming stripped 8 bases from V and 3 bases from J, with 13 bases between.

This clonotype was picked up a small number of times. The chain carries TRBV12-3 or TRBV12-4 and TRBJ1-2; D unclear. The V end was cut by 5 bases, the J end by 3 bases, with 10 bases between. This CDR3 contains 13 residues. CDR3 residues: CASSRSGYYGYTF. The CDR3 DNA sequence: TGTGCCAGCAGTCGCTCGGGGTACTATGGCTACACCTTC.

Written as DNA, the CDR3 is TGTGCCAGCGGAGACGGTCAGCTACTGAGTCTCGAGCAGTACTTC. It specifies CASGDGQLLSLEQYF. The chain recombines TRBV5-4 with TRBJ2-7; the D is unclear. With 7 bases removed from V and 6 bases from J, the gap between germline ends came to 23 bases. Per germline, CDR1 SGHNT and CDR2 YYREEE (reference sequence). The CDR3 consists of 15 residues.

This clonotype was detected a few times. The chain uses TRBV20-1 and TRBJ2-2; 7 bases fit TRBD1. V shed 2 bases, J shed 0 bases, and the junction held 12 bases outside the gene matches. CDR3 size: 18 residues. The V gene's germline CDR1 is DFQATT and CDR2 SNEGSKA (reference sequence). This chain's CDR3 is CSARTVLGQLANTGELFF. For the CDR3, the DNA is TGCAGTGCTAGAACCGTCCTGGGACAGCTCGCGAACACCGGGGAGCTGTTTTTT.

The CDR3 DNA follows: TGCAGTGCTAGCCACAGGGAAAGCATGTCAGAGACCCAGTACTTC. Translated, it gives CSASHRESMSETQYF. The chain uses TRBV20-1 and TRBJ2-5, with D maybe TRBD1 (6 bases). Germline V gene lookup returns CDR1 DFQATT and CDR2 SNEGSKA (reference sequence). The CDR3 runs 15 residues. V was shortened by 3 bases and J by 4 bases, with 18 bases between the two germline ends.

This clonotype has more than one count but fewer than ten. The chain employs TRBV5-1 and TRBJ2-5; TRBD2 matches 12 bases. The length of the CDR3 is 16 residues. The germline V gene has CDR1 SGHRS and CDR2 YFSETQ. With V trimmed by 7 bases and J by 1 base, 8 bases remained unmatched. For the CDR3, the DNA is TGCGCCAGCGGTTCCCGGACTAGCGGGGTCCAAGAGACCCAGTACTTC. It translates to CASGSRTSGVQETQYF.

V gene TRBV24-1 combines with J gene TRBJ2-1; D might be TRBD2 (6 bases). This CDR3 is 14 amino acids long. V gave up 4 bases and J gave up 6 bases, with 12 bases separating them. Germline loops: CDR1 KGHDR, CDR2 SFDVKD. The chain's CDR3 is CATSEVTSINEQFF. CDR3 nucleotides: TGTGCCACCAGTGAGGTTACTAGCATCAATGAGCAGTTCTTC.

This clonotype was seen a handful of times. The chain couples TRBV12-3 or TRBV12-4 to TRBJ2-2; TRBD1 matches 7 bases. V shed 4 bases, J shed 0 bases, and the junction held 11 bases outside the gene matches. CDR3 size: 18 residues. CDR3: CASSWPVTGKSNTGELFF. For the CDR3, the DNA is TGTGCCAGCAGTTGGCCCGTGACAGGGAAGTCGAACACCGGGGAGCTGTTTTTT.

This clonotype came up a few times. The chain joins TRBV14 to TRBJ1-4; perhaps TRBD1 as D (5 bases). Germline V CDR1 and CDR2: SGHDN, FVKESK. The CDR3 sequence is 15 residues long. V was shortened by 4 bases and J by 4 bases, with 13 bases between the two germline ends. The CDR3 DNA sequence: TGTGCCAGCAGCCCTTTCCTGGGGGTTAATGAAAAACTGTTTTTT. Amino acid sequence: CASSPFLGVNEKLFF.

This clonotype came up a few times. The rearrangement joins TRBV27 to TRBJ1-2; 7 bases line up with TRBD1. V gave up 3 bases and J gave up 3 bases; unmatched junction bases: 10. The CDR3 is 16 residues long. Germline loops: CDR1 MNHEY, CDR2 SMNVEV (reference sequence). DNA of the CDR3: TGTGCCAGCAGTTTGGGCCCGGGACAGTTCTACTATGGCTACACCTTC. This codes for CASSLGPGQFYYGYTF.

J is TRBJ1-3 and V is TRBV7-9, with 8 bases that match TRBD1. The V gene end was trimmed by 5 bases and the J gene end by 2 bases; junction bases not matched to a gene: 5. The CDR3 covers 15 residues. Germline lookup yields CDR1 SEHNR and CDR2 FQNEAQ (reference sequence). CDR3: CASSPQGATGNTIYF. CDR3 coding DNA: TGTGCCAGCAGCCCCCAGGGGGCCACTGGAAACACCATATATTTT. Variable domain in full (rest from reference TRBV7-9 and TRBJ1-3): DTGVSQNPRHKITKRGQNVTFRCDPISEHNRLYWYRQTLGQGPEFLTYFQNEAQLEKSRLLSDRFSAERPKGSFSTLEIQRTEQGDSAMYLCASSPQGATGNTIYFGEGSWLTVV.

V usage is TRBV15 and J usage is TRBJ2-7, with D unclear. The germline V and J ends were trimmed by 4 bases and 2 bases, with 12 bases remaining between them. CDR3 length: 14 amino acids. The germline V gene has CDR1 LNHNV and CDR2 YYDKDF (reference sequence). The CDR3 sequence: CATSTEYQTYEQYF. In nucleotides, the CDR3 is TGTGCCACCAGCACAGAATACCAGACCTACGAGCAGTACTTC.

V gene TRBV28 combines with J gene TRBJ2-5; D remains ambiguous. The CDR3 is made up of 15 amino acids. Germline V lookup: CDR1 MDHEN, CDR2 SYDVKM. Between the trimmed V and J ends, which lost 0 bases and 1 base, there was a span of 9 bases. The CDR3 nucleotides read TGTGCCAGCAGTTTATGGACTCTCGCCCAAGAGACCCAGTACTTC. Amino acids: CASSLWTLAQETQYF.